Below are 19 T cell receptor beta chains sequenced from a single sample in a study of T cells in tuberculosis. Cells were sorted from thawed PBMC rested overnight and stained with GMM-loaded CD1B tetramer, viability dye and anti-CD3. The lipid loaded on the CD1B tetramers was C32 glucose monomycolate from Rhodococcus equi. Clones were sequenced by immunoSEQ multiplex PCR, and TCRdb holds only the in-frame ones, with some missing. Here the sample spans 55,000 to 60,000 clones, approximately 91% being singletons. Sequencing was performed on CD1b-GMM tetramer-negative cells sorted from PBMCs. The receptors originated from an adult woman with latent tuberculosis.

The CDR3 DNA reads as TGTGCCACCAGCACCCGACGGGTAGATTTCTCCTACGAGCAGTACTTC. It codes for CATSTRRVDFSYEQYF. This sequence joins TRBV15 and TRBJ2-7; no clear D. The CDR3 runs to 16 residues. V was pared by 4 bases and J by 0 bases, with 16 bases between. Germline V gene data show CDR1 as LNHNV and CDR2 as YYDKDF (reference sequence).

This clone was picked up one time. J is TRBJ2-3 and V is TRBV30; no firm D call. V lost 0 bases and J lost 2, with 9 bases in between. The germline V gene encodes CDR1 GTSNPN and CDR2 SVGIG (reference sequence). The CDR3 length is 14 residues. Here the CDR3 reads CAWSVPGSTDTQYF. Written as DNA, the CDR3 is TGTGCCTGGAGTGTACCAGGTTCCACAGATACGCAGTATTTT.

V gene TRBV6-4 combines with J gene TRBJ1-6; D possibly corresponds to TRBD1 (5 bases). The germline V gene encodes CDR1 MRHNA and CDR2 SNTAGT. Between the trimmed V and J ends, which lost 5 bases and 6 bases, there was a span of 14 bases. The CDR3 consists of 15 residues. CDR3 protein: CASSPGQGFNSPLHF. CDR3 nucleotide sequence: TGTGCCAGCAGTCCCGGCCAGGGTTTTAATTCACCCCTCCACTTT.

This sequence joins TRBV7-9 and TRBJ2-5; D is uncertain. Germline assignment: CDR1 SEHNR and CDR2 FQNEAQ (reference sequence). V lost 5 bases to trimming and J lost 2 bases, with 6 bases between them. The CDR3 consists of 12 residues. CDR3 region: CASSPNQETQYF. CDR3 DNA sequence: TGTGCCAGCAGCCCAAATCAAGAGACCCAGTACTTC.

This clone was seen only once. The CDR3 sequence: CASPDKNTEAFF. The CDR3 DNA reads as TGTGCCAGCCCTGACAAGAACACTGAAGCTTTCTTT. This chain connects TRBV6-4 to TRBJ1-1, with D hard to call. Trimming took off 8 bases at V and 1 base at J, with 8 bases between the two ends. This CDR3 has 12 residues. CDR1 is MRHNA, CDR2 SNTAGT, per germline.

The J gene is TRBJ2-7, the V gene TRBV7-2; 11 bases fit TRBD2. The V gene end was trimmed by 4 bases and the J gene end by 7 bases; junction bases not matched to a gene: 9. Germline CDR1 SGHTA, CDR2 FQGNSA. The CDR3 totals 15 residues. The CDR3 here is CASSSPSGRTREQYF. CDR3 in DNA: TGTGCCAGCAGCTCGCCTAGCGGGAGGACGCGTGAGCAGTACTTC.

V and J are TRBV27 and TRBJ2-2; TRBD2 might be the D (6 bases). Germline CDR1 MNHEY, CDR2 SMNVEV (reference sequence). Trimming stripped 1 base from V and 6 bases from J, with 15 bases between. The CDR3 loop spans 16 amino acids. The DNA for the CDR3 is TGTGCCAGCAGTTTATACCAGGGAGGCGCCGCCGGGGAGCTGTTTTTT. The encoded protein is CASSLYQGGAAGELFF.

The gene calls are TRBV6-5 and TRBJ2-7; D perhaps matches TRBD2 (5 bases). CDR3 size: 16 residues. The V end was cut by 1 base, the J end by 0 bases, with 13 bases between. The V gene's germline CDR1 is MNHEY and CDR2 SVGAGI. CDR3 protein: CASSYFGSGPSYEQYF. In nucleotides, the CDR3 is TGTGCCAGCAGTTACTTTGGCAGCGGACCCTCCTACGAGCAGTACTTC.

The chain uses TRBV7-2 and TRBJ1-1; the match to TRBD1 covers 9 bases. Germline-derived CDR1 and CDR2 are SGHTA and FQGNSA. Germline trimming cut 5 bases from V and 8 bases from J; bases unmatched to any gene: 3. The CDR3 loop spans 12 amino acids. For the CDR3, the DNA is TGTGCCAGCAGCCCAGGGACAGGGGAAGCTTTCTTT. Translated, it gives CASSPGTGEAFF.

The chain carries TRBV28 and TRBJ1-5; D gene ambiguous. CDR1 and CDR2 (germline): MDHEN, SYDVKM. The CDR3 totals 14 residues. V lost 2 bases and J 7 bases, leaving 12 bases between the germline ends. The CDR3 bases are TGTGCCAGCAGTTTAGGCGGGTACGTCCAGCCCCAGCATTTT. It translates to CASSLGGYVQPQHF.

This clone has a single count. This sequence joins TRBV29-1 and TRBJ2-1; no firm D call. V was shortened by 4 bases and J by 5 bases, with 6 bases between the two germline ends. This CDR3 spans 11 amino acids. CDR1 SQVTM and CDR2 ANQGSEA come from the germline V gene. CDR3 region: CSVASHNEQFF. The CDR3 DNA sequence: TGCAGCGTTGCTTCCCACAATGAGCAGTTCTTC.

This chain connects TRBV6-5 to TRBJ1-2, with D tentatively TRBD1 (6 bases). The germline V gene encodes CDR1 MNHEY and CDR2 SVGAGI. CDR3 length: 13 amino acids. The germline V and J ends were trimmed by 0 bases and 8 bases, with 10 bases remaining between them. CDR3 in amino acids: CASSYSQGRGYTF. The CDR3 DNA reads TGTGCCAGCAGTTACTCGCAGGGGCGAGGCTACACCTTC.

This clone appeared once. V usage is TRBV15 and J usage is TRBJ2-2; 7 bases align to TRBD1. The CDR3 totals 21 residues. V lost 1 base to trimming and J lost 5 bases; unmatched junction nucleotides: 22. Germline V gene data show CDR1 as LNHNV and CDR2 as YYDKDF (reference sequence). The CDR3 sequence: CATSRVHRDSEISWRTGELFF. The CDR3 bases are TGTGCCACCAGCAGAGTTCACCGGGACAGCGAAATTTCTTGGAGGACCGGGGAGCTGTTTTTT.

This sequence joins TRBV7-2 and TRBJ2-2; 8 positions agree with TRBD1. Trimming at V came to 6 bases and at J to 3 bases, leaving 3 bases not matched to a gene. Germline V gene data show CDR1 as SGHTA and CDR2 as FQGNSA. This CDR3 has 14 residues. CDR3 nucleotide sequence: TGTGCCAGCAGATCCAGGGGGCACACCGGGGAGCTGTTTTTT. Protein product: CASRSRGHTGELFF.

The gene calls are TRBV6-1 and TRBJ1-3; the D gene is possibly TRBD1 (5 bases). The CDR3 is 15 amino acids. The ends were cut back, 5 bases at V and 5 bases at J, with 16 bases in the middle. From germline, CDR1 is MNHNS and CDR2 SASEGT. In DNA form, the CDR3 reads TGTGCCAGCAGTTCCCAGGGAAGTGTTAGAAACACCATATATTTT. Amino acid sequence: CASSSQGSVRNTIYF.

The chain has TRBV5-8 and TRBJ2-1; 13 nucleotides line up with TRBD2. Unmatched junction bases numbered 10, after V lost 4 bases and J lost 12 bases. Germline loops: CDR1 SGHTS, CDR2 YDEGEE. This CDR3 is built from 15 residues. CDR3 amino acids: CASSPRTSGSSRQFF. The DNA of the CDR3 is TGTGCCAGCAGCCCGCGGACTAGCGGGAGCTCCCGGCAGTTCTTC.

The V gene is TRBV4-1, the J gene TRBJ2-7, with 7 positions matching TRBD1. V shed 3 bases and J 3 bases; nucleotides not matched to a gene: 2. CDR3 length: 13 amino acids. CDR1 and CDR2 (germline): MGHRA, YSYEKL. The CDR3 coding sequence is TGCGCCAGCAGCCACCGGGACAGCTACGAGCAGTACTTC. Translating it yields CASSHRDSYEQYF.

The chain carries TRBV2 and TRBJ2-7, with TRBD2 matching 11 bases. Germline V lookup: CDR1 SNHLY, CDR2 FYNNEI. This CDR3 spans 14 amino acids. After removal of 1 base from V and 9 bases from J, the junction contained 5 bases not matched to a gene. The CDR3 protein is CASSEGLAGIGQYF. DNA of the CDR3: TGTGCCAGCAGTGAAGGACTAGCGGGAATAGGGCAGTACTTC.

This sequence joins TRBV6-5 and TRBJ2-1; a possible D gene is TRBD2 (6 bases). The CDR3 contains 14 residues. The V and J ends lost 9 bases and 3 bases respectively, with 15 bases between them. Germline V gene data show CDR1 as MNHEY and CDR2 as SVGAGI. CDR3: CASKRLGDYNEQFF. CDR3 in DNA: TGTGCCAGTAAAAGACTAGGGGACTACAATGAGCAGTTCTTC.